This T cell receptor beta chain was documented in a study of CD8+ T cells in alopecia areata listed by TCRdb under 2018. General notes on the study: The treated patients took part in an open-label pilot trial in which moderate-to-severe alopecia areata was treated with oral tofacitinib at 5 to 10 mg twice daily. Patients on tofacitinib were biopsied at baseline and after 4 and 24 weeks of treatment, and several of the patients also had a later scalp biopsy. Clonality in the scalp was compared among normal scalp (n=4), patchy alopecia areata scalp (n=8), and alopecia totalis/universalis scalp (n=8). Tofacitinib was given for 6 to 18 months, followed by 6 months of follow-up off drug to assess delayed response and recurrence. In humans, TCRbeta sequencing was performed on scalp tissue and on sorted CD4+ and CD8+ peripheral blood T cells from healthy controls and from patients with patchy or totalis/universalis alopecia areata. In treated patients, disease severity was measured using the SALT score, which gives the percentage of scalp surface area affected. RNA was extracted with the PAXgene miRNA kit for fixed scalp, the miRNeasy kit for PBMCs, and the RNeasy kit for mouse skin. immunoSEQ multiplex PCR using 35 Vbeta forward primers and 13 Jbeta reverse primers was used to amplify TCRbeta CDR3 regions. The study used high-throughput TCRbeta sequencing to examine T cell clonal expansion in alopecia areata, in both the C3H/HeJ mouse model and human patients.

Overall study outcomes, separate from this receptor: Scalp TCR repertoire analysis is complicated because resident alphabeta T cells in normal human skin are also sequenced, whereas mouse skin is dominated by gammadelta T cells. Tofacitinib significantly decreased scalp clonality and the number of expanded CD8+ clones among the top 100 scalp clones. Higher clonality and more expanded CD8+ clones were observed in lesional scalp than in normal scalp, particularly in alopecia totalis/universalis, a finding suggestive of antigenic drive. Compared with mice, TCR sequences shared between patients were less clear, possibly partly because of HLA diversity across the patient population. Many expanded lesional clones persisted in scalp and blood during tofacitinib treatment, which may partly explain relapse after stopping treatment. Because the treated cohort was small and had just a single nonresponder, larger studies are needed to establish links between baseline CD8+ expansion and response.

Sample treatment or condition, as interpreted from the label and publication: oral pan-JAK inhibitor, 5-10 mg twice daily. Peripheral blood and lesional scalp punch biopsies were obtained from patients with alopecia areata. PBMCs were separated by density centrifugation and stained for CD3, CD4 and CD8, after which CD4+ and CD8+ T cells were sorted on a FACSAria. The sample holds a few counts of this clone. There is no known antigen for this receptor. The sample holds no much larger clone one base away, and base qualities are not on file. Libraries were built with the immunoSEQ multiplex PCR assay. RNA was extracted from all samples and reverse transcribed into cDNA as template for TCR sequencing. SuperScript III was used for first-strand cDNA synthesis, primed with a 2:1 mix of oligo-dT and random hexamers. A synthetic immune receptor repertoire was used to assess amplification bias, and residual bias was removed computationally. Processing in the source paper ran as follows. After raw reads were preprocessed to remove errors, the CDR3 was defined following IMGT conventions as running from the conserved cysteine to phenylalanine. Clonality was calculated as 1 minus Shannon entropy normalized by log2 of the number of productive unique TCRs. Scalp TCRbeta sequences were cross-referenced with sorted blood CD4 and CD8 repertoires so that the CD4 or CD8 identity of scalp clones could be inferred. TCRdb took this table from immuneACCESS and kept in-frame rearrangements with V and J called. Such tables lack part of the clones; where checked against another copy, unresolved V genes explain under half of the gap, and the rest is unexplained. The V and J calls and clone size are taken from that table; D and trimming were inferred from the DNA. The sample table shows roughly 220,000 clones, and less than 45% are seen once. The top ten constitute roughly 0.45% of the sample.

From the germline V gene, CDR1 is SGHDN and CDR2 is FVKESK. The V and J ends are trimmed by 4 bases and 15 bases, leaving 16 bases between them. The CDR3 goes from the cysteine to the phenylalanine over 12 residues. Just the 36-base CDR3 DNA is kept, in frame starting at base 1. This receptor was identified in a human donor with alopecia areata. This sample comprised CD4+ T cells sorted from blood, obtained at roughly week 30, from a patient treated with tofacitinib. The sequence links TRBV14 to TRBJ2-1; the D gene is tentatively TRBD1 or TRBD2, each matching 5 bases. The bases read TGTGCCAGCAGCCTCACCAGAGAGGGGCCGTTCTTC. Its translation reads: CASSLTREGPFF.